The 5 T cell receptor beta chains below were found in one sample sequenced in a study of radiotherapy plus CTLA-4 blockade in lung cancer. Libraries were prepared by immunoSEQ multiplex PCR; TCRdb keeps only in-frame clonotypes and omits some of them. This table has 9,500 to 15,000 clones, under 90% appearing once. Sequences were derived from peripheral blood, sampled from a patient treated with radiotherapy plus ipilimumab. The receptors stem from a human donor with non-small cell lung cancer that progressed on radiotherapy plus ipilimumab.

This chain connects TRBV29-1 to TRBJ2-1; D possibly matches TRBD1 or TRBD2 (5 bases each). The V end was cut by 3 bases, the J end by 0 bases, with 15 bases between. The CDR3 loop spans 16 amino acids. CDR1 is SQVTM, CDR2 ANQGSEA, per germline. This chain's CDR3 is CSVEDRDRGSYNEQFF. The DNA for the CDR3 is TGCAGCGTTGAGGACCGGGACCGCGGCTCCTACAATGAGCAGTTCTTC.

V gene TRBV28 combines with J gene TRBJ2-3; possible D gene TRBD2, 6 bases. Germline CDR1 MDHEN, CDR2 SYDVKM. V lost 1 base and J lost 1, with 9 bases in between. The CDR3 consists of 15 residues. In DNA, the CDR3 is TGTGCCAGCAGTTTATTGGCGGGGCGCACAGATACGCAGTATTTT. Its translation: CASSLLAGRTDTQYF.

This clone has a single count. This chain uses TRBV2 with TRBJ2-7; tentatively, D is TRBD1 (6 bases). The germline V gene has CDR1 SNHLY and CDR2 FYNNEI. The CDR3 is made up of 12 amino acids. V lost 7 bases and J 3 bases, leaving 10 bases between the germline ends. The CDR3, as DNA: TGTGCCAGCAACCAGGGGCGCTACGAGCAGTACTTC. Its protein product is CASNQGRYEQYF. The full variable domain, completed using reference TRBV2 and TRBJ2-7, is EPEVTQTPSHQVTQMGQEVILRCVPISNHLYFYWYRQILGQKVEFLVSFYNNEISEKSEIFDDQFSVERPDGSNFTLKIRSTKLEDSAMYFCASNQGRYEQYFGPGTRLTVT.

In its sample, this clone was seen once. This chain links TRBV9 with TRBJ1-4, with TRBD1 matching over 9 bases. V was clipped by 4 bases and J by 7 bases; unmatched bases: 8. Germline V gives CDR1 SGDLS, CDR2 YYNGEE. There are 15 residues in the CDR3. The CDR3 DNA is TGTGCCAGCAGCACACAGGGGGCAGTTGGTGAAAAACTGTTTTTT. It is translated as CASSTQGAVGEKLFF.

The chain uses TRBV5-1 and TRBJ1-1; perhaps TRBD1 as D (6 bases). The CDR3 length is 17 residues. Looked up from germline, CDR1 is SGHRS and CDR2 is YFSETQ. V was clipped by 0 bases and J by 0 bases, with 15 bases between them. CDR3 DNA sequence: TGCGCCAGCAGCTTGGCGGGGGGGGCAGGGATGAACACTGAAGCTTTCTTT. This codes for CASSLAGGAGMNTEAFF.